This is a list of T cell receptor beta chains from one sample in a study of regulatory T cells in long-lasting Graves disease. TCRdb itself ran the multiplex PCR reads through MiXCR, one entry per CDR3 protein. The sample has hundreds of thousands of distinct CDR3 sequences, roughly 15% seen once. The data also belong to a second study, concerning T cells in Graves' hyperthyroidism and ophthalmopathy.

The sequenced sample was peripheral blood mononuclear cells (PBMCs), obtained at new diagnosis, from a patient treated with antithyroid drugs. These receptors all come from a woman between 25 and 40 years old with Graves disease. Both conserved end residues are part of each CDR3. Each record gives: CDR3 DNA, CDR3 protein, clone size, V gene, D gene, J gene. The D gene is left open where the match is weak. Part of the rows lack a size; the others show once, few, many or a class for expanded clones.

DNA: TGTGCCAGTAGTATTCTATCCTTCTCTGGGGCCAACGTCCTGACTTTC
CDR3: CASSILSFSGANVLTF
size: .
V: TRBV19
D: .
J: TRBJ2-6

DNA: TGCGCCAGCAAAAGGGCTGAAGGAAACATTCAGTACTTC
CDR3: CASKRAEGNIQYF
size: .
V: TRBV5-1
D: .
J: TRBJ2-4

DNA: TGTGCCAGCACCCCCCCCGTCGGGTCTGGGGCAGATACGCAGTATTTT
CDR3: CASTPPVGSGADTQYF
size: many
V: TRBV28
D: .
J: TRBJ2-3

DNA: TGCAGTGTGGCCCCCGCAGGGGAGCTCCTACGTGGCTACACCTTC
CDR3: CSVAPAGELLRGYTF
size: many
V: TRBV20-1
D: .
J: TRBJ1-2

DNA: TGCGCCAGCAGCTTGGGAGTCGGGGCCCAAGAGACCCAGTACTTC
CDR3: CASSLGVGAQETQYF
size: .
V: TRBV5-1
D: .
J: TRBJ2-5

DNA: TGCAGCGTCCACGTAGCGGGAGGGACCAAAAACATTCAGTACTTC
CDR3: CSVHVAGGTKNIQYF
size: .
V: TRBV29-1
D: TRBD2
J: TRBJ2-4

DNA: TGCAGTGCAAGGCTCAGGGGTACCTATGGCTACACCTTC
CDR3: CSARLRGTYGYTF
size: many
V: TRBV20-1
D: .
J: TRBJ1-2

DNA: TGCAGTGCTAGAGCAGGGGGGGACAGGGGGTACTATGGCTACACCTTC
CDR3: CSARAGGDRGYYGYTF
size: few
V: TRBV20-1
D: TRBD1
J: TRBJ1-2

DNA: TGTGCCAGCAGCCAGGACTTTATCACAGATACGCAGTATTTT
CDR3: CASSQDFITDTQYF
size: .
V: TRBV3-1
D: .
J: TRBJ2-3

DNA: TGTGCCAGCAGCCAAGATCTCTTGAGGGATAAAGGGAGAGGCTACACCTTC
CDR3: CASSQDLLRDKGRGYTF
size: .
V: TRBV3-1
D: .
J: TRBJ1-2

DNA: TGTGCCAGCAGCTTGGCCGGCGGGAATTTGTACAATGAGCAGTTCTTC
CDR3: CASSLAGGNLYNEQFF
size: few
V: TRBV5-6
D: .
J: TRBJ2-1

DNA: TGTGCCAGCAGTGACGGCCAGGGGGTAGATACGCAGTATTTT
CDR3: CASSDGQGVDTQYF
size: .
V: TRBV6-4
D: TRBD1
J: TRBJ2-3

DNA: TGTGCCAGCAGTATCCTTAGGGAGCTGTTTTTT
CDR3: CASSILRELFF
size: .
V: TRBV28
D: .
J: TRBJ2-2

DNA: TGTGCCAGTAGTGTCCTTCGTGTTAGCAATCAGCCCCAGCATTTT
CDR3: CASSVLRVSNQPQHF
size: .
V: TRBV19
D: .
J: TRBJ1-5

DNA: TGTGCCAGCAGTGAAATGAGGGGTGAAGGCTACACCTTC
CDR3: CASSEMRGEGYTF
size: few
V: TRBV6-1
D: .
J: TRBJ1-2

DNA: TGTGCCAGTACCCTCAAGGGGAGCGCCTACAATGAGCAGTTCTTC
CDR3: CASTLKGSAYNEQFF
size: few
V: TRBV19
D: .
J: TRBJ2-1

DNA: TGTGCCAGCAGTGAAGAAGGGGGGGTGGGGTATGGCTACACCTTC
CDR3: CASSEEGGVGYGYTF
size: .
V: TRBV2
D: .
J: TRBJ1-2

DNA: TGTGCCTGGAGTTGGTCCCCCCATGAGCAGTTCTTC
CDR3: CAWSWSPHEQFF
size: .
V: TRBV30
D: .
J: TRBJ2-1

DNA: TGTGCCAGCACCCCGGAAAGAACATATCAGCCCCAGCATTTT
CDR3: CASTPERTYQPQHF
size: many
V: TRBV12-3/TRBV12-4
D: .
J: TRBJ1-5

DNA: TGTGCCAGGGGGGACACGGAATCCTACGAGCAGTACTTC
CDR3: CARGDTESYEQYF
size: many
V: TRBV11-1
D: .
J: TRBJ2-7

DNA: TGTGCCAGCAGGCCAGGGGGAGGGACCGGGGAGCTGTTTTTT
CDR3: CASRPGGGTGELFF
size: few
V: TRBV6-2/TRBV6-3
D: .
J: TRBJ2-2

DNA: TGCAGTGCTAAAACTAGCGAGGTTGACACCGGGGAGCTGTTTTTT
CDR3: CSAKTSEVDTGELFF
size: few
V: TRBV20-1
D: TRBD2
J: TRBJ2-2

DNA: TGTGCCAGTAGTATCGAGGGCAATGAGCAGTTCTTC
CDR3: CASSIEGNEQFF
size: .
V: TRBV19
D: .
J: TRBJ2-1

DNA: TGTGCCAGCAGCCCCGGCTCAGGACAGGGCTTGCCTGAAGCTTTCTTT
CDR3: CASSPGSGQGLPEAFF
size: many
V: TRBV7-2
D: TRBD1
J: TRBJ1-1

DNA: TGTGCCAGCTTACGAAGGACTAGCGGGACGCCCGAGCAGTACTTC
CDR3: CASLRRTSGTPEQYF
size: many
V: TRBV2
D: TRBD2
J: TRBJ2-7

DNA: TGTGCCAGCAGTTACTCAAGGGAGACTGAAGCTTTCTTT
CDR3: CASSYSRETEAFF
size: many
V: TRBV6-5
D: .
J: TRBJ1-1

DNA: TGTGCCAGCAGCCGGGACAGGGGAATTTCCTACGAGCAGTACTTC
CDR3: CASSRDRGISYEQYF
size: .
V: TRBV27
D: TRBD1
J: TRBJ2-7

DNA: TGTGCCAGCAGTTACTGGGGAGACAGGGGCGATGTCATTCAGTACTTC
CDR3: CASSYWGDRGDVIQYF
size: few
V: TRBV6-9
D: TRBD1
J: TRBJ2-4

DNA: TGTGCCAGCAATGTGGGGACTAGCTCCTACGAGCAGTACTTC
CDR3: CASNVGTSSYEQYF
size: many
V: TRBV2
D: TRBD2
J: TRBJ2-7

DNA: TGTGCCAGCAGTTTCTCCGGGGGTAATGAGCAGTTCTTC
CDR3: CASSFSGGNEQFF
size: many
V: TRBV27
D: .
J: TRBJ2-1

DNA: TGTGCCAGCAGGGGAACCGGGACTAGCTATGAGCAGTTCTTC
CDR3: CASRGTGTSYEQFF
size: many
V: TRBV2
D: TRBD2
J: TRBJ2-1

DNA: TGTGCCGCCCGCATTCCAAACTCGAACTATGGCTACACCTTC
CDR3: CAARIPNSNYGYTF
size: many
V: TRBV28
D: .
J: TRBJ1-2

DNA: TGTGCCAGCAGCCGAAGACAGGGGTCCAGATTGGGGGGCTCACCCCTCCACTTT
CDR3: CASSRRQGSRLGGSPLHF
size: .
V: TRBV28
D: TRBD1
J: TRBJ1-6

DNA: TGTGCCAGCACCCTGGGAGCGCGGCAGTACTTC
CDR3: CASTLGARQYF
size: many
V: TRBV28
D: .
J: TRBJ2-7

DNA: TGTGCCAGCAGCTTAGACCTGACGAACACCATATATTTT
CDR3: CASSLDLTNTIYF
size: many
V: TRBV11-2
D: .
J: TRBJ1-3

DNA: TGTGCCAGCAGCTGGACCGCCGACGCTTTCTTT
CDR3: CASSWTADAFF
size: many
V: TRBV2
D: .
J: TRBJ1-1

DNA: TGTGCCAGCAGGCCCGGGACTAGCGGTTTCTCCTACAATGAGCAGTTCTTC
CDR3: CASRPGTSGFSYNEQFF
size: .
V: TRBV28
D: TRBD2
J: TRBJ2-1

DNA: TGTGCCACCAGTGATGGACAGGCGCCCTTTACAAATCAGCCCCAGCATTTT
CDR3: CATSDGQAPFTNQPQHF
size: few
V: TRBV24-1
D: TRBD1
J: TRBJ1-5

DNA: TGTGCCAGCAGTTTTTATTCTTCGGGGGACCACACAGATACGCAGTATTTT
CDR3: CASSFYSSGDHTDTQYF
size: .
V: TRBV28
D: .
J: TRBJ2-3

DNA: TGTGCCATCAGTGAATTAACCAATGAGCAGTTCTTC
CDR3: CAISELTNEQFF
size: few
V: TRBV10-3
D: .
J: TRBJ2-1

DNA: TGTGCCAGCAGTTTCTTGCAGGGGGCAACAGATACGCAGTATTTT
CDR3: CASSFLQGATDTQYF
size: .
V: TRBV12-3/TRBV12-4
D: TRBD1
J: TRBJ2-3

DNA: TGCGCCAGCAGCTTGAGGCAGGGGCAAGGCGAGCAGTACTTC
CDR3: CASSLRQGQGEQYF
size: many
V: TRBV5-1
D: .
J: TRBJ2-7

DNA: TGTGCCAGCCGGACAGGGGGCGCGGGCAATCAGCCCCAGCATTTT
CDR3: CASRTGGAGNQPQHF
size: .
V: TRBV2
D: TRBD1
J: TRBJ1-5

DNA: TGCGCCAGCAGTTTGGAGGGGGTACAAGAGACCCAGTACTTC
CDR3: CASSLEGVQETQYF
size: .
V: TRBV5-1
D: .
J: TRBJ2-5

DNA: TGTGCCAGCAGTGAAGCGGGAGCGGGAATGGGCGAGCAGTTCTTC
CDR3: CASSEAGAGMGEQFF
size: .
V: TRBV6-1
D: TRBD2
J: TRBJ2-1

DNA: TGTGCCAGCAGCTCAGCGGGAGGGTACAATGAGCAGTTCTTC
CDR3: CASSSAGGYNEQFF
size: many
V: TRBV7-3
D: TRBD2
J: TRBJ2-1

DNA: TGTGCCTGGACCGTAGGGTGGGGAGGGGAACCTGAAGCTTTCTTT
CDR3: CAWTVGWGGEPEAFF
size: .
V: TRBV30
D: .
J: TRBJ1-1

DNA: TGTGCCAGCAGTAGAGGGCGCGGGTCCCCATATGAGCAGTTCTTC
CDR3: CASSRGRGSPYEQFF
size: few
V: TRBV6-2/TRBV6-3
D: .
J: TRBJ2-1

DNA: TGTGCCAGCAGCCAAGTTTCGGTAGCTTTCTTT
CDR3: CASSQVSVAFF
size: many
V: TRBV3-1
D: .
J: TRBJ1-1

DNA: TGCAGTGCTAGAGAAGGCAGGGCCCCCTACGAGCAGTACTTC
CDR3: CSAREGRAPYEQYF
size: many
V: TRBV20-1
D: .
J: TRBJ2-7

DNA: TGTGCCAGCAGTTCGAATGAAATAACAGGGAGTGCTCTCTACGAGCAGTACTTC
CDR3: CASSSNEITGSALYEQYF
size: many
V: TRBV28
D: .
J: TRBJ2-7

DNA: TGTGCCAGCAGGGGACAGGGACAGGATGGCTACACCTTC
CDR3: CASRGQGQDGYTF
size: many
V: TRBV2
D: TRBD1
J: TRBJ1-2

DNA: TGCAGTGCTAGCCGGGACAGCAAGGGCGAGCAGTACTTC
CDR3: CSASRDSKGEQYF
size: many
V: TRBV20-1
D: TRBD1
J: TRBJ2-7

DNA: TGTGCCAGCAGTTTATCCCCCCTTACGGGAGGGCCGGGTTATGAGCAGTTCTTC
CDR3: CASSLSPLTGGPGYEQFF
size: many
V: TRBV27
D: TRBD2
J: TRBJ2-1

DNA: TGTGCCAGCAGGGGTTCGACAGGGTTGGAGACCCAGTACTTC
CDR3: CASRGSTGLETQYF
size: many
V: TRBV12-3/TRBV12-4
D: TRBD1
J: TRBJ2-5

DNA: TGTGCCAGCAGTGAACAGCCGGAGGACAGACATGAAAAACTGTTTTTT
CDR3: CASSEQPEDRHEKLFF
size: many
V: TRBV6-1
D: .
J: TRBJ1-4

DNA: TGCGCCAGCAGCTCAGAACCTAGCGGGAGAACCTACGAGCAGTACTTC
CDR3: CASSSEPSGRTYEQYF
size: few
V: TRBV5-1
D: TRBD2
J: TRBJ2-7